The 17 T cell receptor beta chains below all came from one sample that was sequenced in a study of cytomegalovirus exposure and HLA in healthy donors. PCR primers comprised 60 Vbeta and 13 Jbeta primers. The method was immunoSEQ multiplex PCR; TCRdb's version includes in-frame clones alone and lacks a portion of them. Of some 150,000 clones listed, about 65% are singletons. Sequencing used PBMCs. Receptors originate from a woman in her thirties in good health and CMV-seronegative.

The chain's CDR3 is CASSEQGLNTEAFF. The CDR3 DNA is TGTGCCAGCAGCGAACAGGGTTTGAACACTGAAGCTTTCTTT. The chain carries TRBV7-6 and TRBJ1-1, with D possibly TRBD1 on 6 matching bases. Between the trimmed V and J ends, which lost 5 bases and 0 bases, there was a span of 10 bases. The CDR3 has 14 amino acids. Per germline, CDR1 SGHVS and CDR2 FNYEAQ. The whole variable domain, filled in from reference TRBV7-6 and TRBJ1-1, reads GAGVSQSPRYKVTKRGQDVALRCDPISGHVSLYWYRQALGQGPEFLTYFNYEAQQDKSGLPNDRFSAERPEGSISTLTIQRTEQRDSAMYRCASSEQGLNTEAFFGQGTRLTVV.

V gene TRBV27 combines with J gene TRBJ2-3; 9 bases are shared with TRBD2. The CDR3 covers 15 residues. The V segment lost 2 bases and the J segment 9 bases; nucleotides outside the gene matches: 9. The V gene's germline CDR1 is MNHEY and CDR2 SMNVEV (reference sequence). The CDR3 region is CASSLEVSGGATQYF. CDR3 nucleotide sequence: TGTGCCAGCAGTTTAGAGGTTAGCGGGGGAGCGACGCAGTATTTT.

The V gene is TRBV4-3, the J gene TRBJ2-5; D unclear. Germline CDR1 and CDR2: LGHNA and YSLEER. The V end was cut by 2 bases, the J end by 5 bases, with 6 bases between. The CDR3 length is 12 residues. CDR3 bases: TGCGCCAGCAGCCAATACGGGGAGACCCAGTACTTC. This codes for CASSQYGETQYF.

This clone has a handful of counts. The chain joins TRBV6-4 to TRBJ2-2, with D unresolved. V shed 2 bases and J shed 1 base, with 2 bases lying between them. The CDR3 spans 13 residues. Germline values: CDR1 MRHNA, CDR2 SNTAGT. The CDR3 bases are TGTGCCAGCAGTGACCTGAACACCGGGGAGCTGTTTTTT. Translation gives CASSDLNTGELFF.

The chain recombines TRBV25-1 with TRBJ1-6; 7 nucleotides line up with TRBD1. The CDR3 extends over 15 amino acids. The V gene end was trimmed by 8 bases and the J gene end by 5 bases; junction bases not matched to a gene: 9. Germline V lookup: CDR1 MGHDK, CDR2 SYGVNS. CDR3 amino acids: CASGIQGSNNSPLHF. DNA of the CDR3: TGTGCCAGCGGTATACAGGGGTCGAATAATTCACCCCTCCACTTT.

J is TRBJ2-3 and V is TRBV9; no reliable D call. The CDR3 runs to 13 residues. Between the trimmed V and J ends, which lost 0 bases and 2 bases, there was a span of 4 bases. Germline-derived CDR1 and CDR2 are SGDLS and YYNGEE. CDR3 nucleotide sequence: TGTGCCAGCAGCGTAGGTTACACAGATACGCAGTATTTT. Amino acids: CASSVGYTDTQYF.

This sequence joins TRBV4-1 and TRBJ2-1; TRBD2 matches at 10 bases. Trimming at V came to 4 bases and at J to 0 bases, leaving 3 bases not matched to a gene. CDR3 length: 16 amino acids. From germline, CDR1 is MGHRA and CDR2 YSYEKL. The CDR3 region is CASSRTSGVSYNEQFF. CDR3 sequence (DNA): TGCGCCAGCAGCCGAACTAGCGGGGTCTCCTACAATGAGCAGTTCTTC.

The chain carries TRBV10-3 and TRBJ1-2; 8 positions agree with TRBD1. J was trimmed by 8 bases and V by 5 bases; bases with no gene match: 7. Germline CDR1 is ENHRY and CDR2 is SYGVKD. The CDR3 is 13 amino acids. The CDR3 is CAISPGQEGGYTF. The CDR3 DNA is TGTGCCATCAGTCCGGGACAGGAGGGAGGCTACACCTTC.

The CDR3 nucleotides are TGTGCCAGCAGTGAATCCCGGGGCACAGATACGCAGTATTTT. Translating gives CASSESRGTDTQYF. The rearrangement joins TRBV25-1 to TRBJ2-3; D is unclear. This CDR3 is built from 14 residues. CDR1 and CDR2 (germline): MGHDK, SYGVNS. V was pared by 1 base and J by 1 base, with 6 bases between.

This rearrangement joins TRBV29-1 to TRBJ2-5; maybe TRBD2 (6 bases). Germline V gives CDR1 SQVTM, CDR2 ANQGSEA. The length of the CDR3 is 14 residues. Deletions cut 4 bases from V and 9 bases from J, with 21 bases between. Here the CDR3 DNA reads TGCAGCGTTGCGGGGGAGGCCTCGCTTGAGGCCCAGTACTTC. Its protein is CSVAGEASLEAQYF.

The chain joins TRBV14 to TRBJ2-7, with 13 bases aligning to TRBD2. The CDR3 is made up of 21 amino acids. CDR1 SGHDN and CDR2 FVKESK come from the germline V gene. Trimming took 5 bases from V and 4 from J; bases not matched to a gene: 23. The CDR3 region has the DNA TGTGCCAGCAGCTCGACATTCCCGGGACTAGCGGGATCGAGGGATGTTTACGAGCAGTACTTC. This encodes CASSSTFPGLAGSRDVYEQYF.

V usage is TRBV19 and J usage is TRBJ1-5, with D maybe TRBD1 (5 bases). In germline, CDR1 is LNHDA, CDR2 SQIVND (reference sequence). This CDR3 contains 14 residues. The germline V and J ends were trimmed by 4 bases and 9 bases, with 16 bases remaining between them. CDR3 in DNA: TGTGCCAGTAGTAAGGATTGGGAGGGGCGGCCCCAGCATTTT. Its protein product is CASSKDWEGRPQHF.

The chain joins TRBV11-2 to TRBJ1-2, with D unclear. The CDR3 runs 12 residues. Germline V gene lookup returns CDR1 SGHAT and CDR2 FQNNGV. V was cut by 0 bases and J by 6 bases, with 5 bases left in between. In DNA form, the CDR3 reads TGTGCCAGCAGCTTAGAACAGAATGGCTACACCTTC. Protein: CASSLEQNGYTF.

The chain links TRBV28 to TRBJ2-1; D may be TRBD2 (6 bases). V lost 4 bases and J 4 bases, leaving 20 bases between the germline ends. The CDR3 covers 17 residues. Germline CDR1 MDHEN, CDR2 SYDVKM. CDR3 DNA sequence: TGTGCCAGCAGTTCCCCCCGGGGCTACGGGGGATACAATGAGCAGTTCTTC. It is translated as CASSSPRGYGGYNEQFF.

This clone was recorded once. CDR3 bases: TGTGCCAGCAGTGAGGGAGGGGTGGCAGATCAAGAGACCCAGTACTTC. As protein: CASSEGGVADQETQYF. The chain carries TRBV25-1 and TRBJ2-5, with TRBD2 identical over 7 bases. The CDR3 length is 16 residues. Germline assignment: CDR1 MGHDK and CDR2 SYGVNS. Germline trimming cut 3 bases from V and 2 bases from J; bases unmatched to any gene: 9.

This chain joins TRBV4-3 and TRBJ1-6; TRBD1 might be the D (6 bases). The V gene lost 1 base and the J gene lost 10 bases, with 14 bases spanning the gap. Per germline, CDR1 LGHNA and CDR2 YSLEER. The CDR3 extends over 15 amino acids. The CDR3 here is CASSQGPGEYSPLHF. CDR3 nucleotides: TGCGCCAGCAGCCAAGGTCCAGGGGAATACTCACCCCTCCACTTT.

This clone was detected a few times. CDR3 protein: CSVGDYNSPLHF. The CDR3 DNA sequence: TGCAGCGTTGGCGACTATAATTCACCCCTCCACTTT. This rearrangement joins TRBV29-1 to TRBJ1-6, with D unclear. CDR3 size: 12 residues. In germline, CDR1 is SQVTM, CDR2 ANQGSEA. Trimming cost V 4 bases and J 3 bases, with 4 bases left between them.